This T cell receptor (beta chain) originates from a study of CD8+ T cells in alopecia areata. This clone appeared a few times. Antigen: not known. Documented treatment: oral pan-JAK inhibitor, 5-10 mg twice daily. The study, taken as a whole, reports: TCR sharing was clearer in mice than between patients, perhaps partly owing to patient HLA diversity.

Sequencing relied on a cDNA template that was reverse transcribed from extracted RNA. Measured with immunoSEQ multiplex PCR; TCRdb has only the in-frame clones, and not every one. The table shows more than 150,000 clones, with approximately 51% occurring only once. This receptor was identified in a human donor with alopecia areata. This sample comprised CD8+ T cells sorted from blood, obtained around week 54, from a patient treated with tofacitinib.

CDR3 sequence: CASSYAGSYEQYF. The CDR3 DNA sequence: TGTGCCAGCAGCTACGCGGGAAGCTACGAGCAGTACTTC. V usage is TRBV5-6 and J usage is TRBJ2-7; a weak D match, TRBD2 (6 bases). Trimming pared 3 bases from V and 3 bases from J, leaving 10 bases between. The CDR3 covers 13 residues. Looked up from germline, CDR1 is SGHDT and CDR2 is YYEEEE. Looking up the rest from reference TRBV5-6 and TRBJ2-7 gives the full variable domain: DAGVTQSPTHLIKTRGQQVTLRCSPKSGHDTVSWYQQALGQGPQFIFQYYEEEERQRGNFPDRFSGHQFPNYSSELNVNALLLGDSALYLCASSYAGSYEQYFGPGTRLTVT.